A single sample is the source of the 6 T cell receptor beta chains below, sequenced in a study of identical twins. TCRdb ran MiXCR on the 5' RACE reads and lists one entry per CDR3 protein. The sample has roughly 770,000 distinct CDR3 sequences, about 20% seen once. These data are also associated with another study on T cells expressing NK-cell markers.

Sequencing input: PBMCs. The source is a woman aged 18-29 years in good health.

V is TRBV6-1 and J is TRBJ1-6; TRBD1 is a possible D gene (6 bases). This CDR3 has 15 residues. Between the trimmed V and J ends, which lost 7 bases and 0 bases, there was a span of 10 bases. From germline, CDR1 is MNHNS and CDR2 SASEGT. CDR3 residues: CASKTGSSYNSPLHF. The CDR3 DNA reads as TGTGCCAGCAAAACAGGGAGCTCCTATAATTCACCCCTCCACTTT.

CDR3 coding DNA: TGTGCCAGCAGCCGACCAAGGGGGCAGATCTACGAGCAGTACTTC. This encodes CASSRPRGQIYEQYF. The V and J genes are TRBV6-2 or TRBV6-3 and TRBJ2-7; 7 bases are shared with TRBD1. The germline gives CDR1 MNHEY, CDR2 SVGEGT. This CDR3 is 15 amino acids long. Losses at the gene ends were 6 bases for V and 3 bases for J; bases not matched to a gene: 11.

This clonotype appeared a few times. In nucleotides, the CDR3 is TGTGCCAGCACCTACACGGACTCCTACGAGCAGTACTTC. It yields the protein CASTYTDSYEQYF. This chain links TRBV5-6 with TRBJ2-7; unclear D gene. Germline V CDR1 and CDR2: SGHDT, YYEEEE. The CDR3 totals 13 residues. Trimming pared 6 bases from V and 0 bases from J, leaving 10 bases between.

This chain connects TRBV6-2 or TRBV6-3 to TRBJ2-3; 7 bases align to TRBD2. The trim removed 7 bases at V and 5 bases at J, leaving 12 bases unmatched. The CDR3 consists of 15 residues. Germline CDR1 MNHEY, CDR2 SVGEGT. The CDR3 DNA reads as TGTGCCAGCACCAGGAGCGGGATAAGGGGAGATACGCAGTATTTT. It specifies CASTRSGIRGDTQYF.

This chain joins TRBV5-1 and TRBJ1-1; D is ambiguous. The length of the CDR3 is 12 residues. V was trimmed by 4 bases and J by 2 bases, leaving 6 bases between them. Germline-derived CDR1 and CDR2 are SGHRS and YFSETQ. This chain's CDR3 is CASSETNTEAFF. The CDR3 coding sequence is TGCGCCAGCAGCGAAACCAACACTGAAGCTTTCTTT.

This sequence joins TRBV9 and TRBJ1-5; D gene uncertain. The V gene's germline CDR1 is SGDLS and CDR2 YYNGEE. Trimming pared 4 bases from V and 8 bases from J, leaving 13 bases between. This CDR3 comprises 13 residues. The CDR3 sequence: CASSTSQFEPQHF. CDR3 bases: TGTGCCAGCAGCACCAGTCAGTTTGAGCCCCAGCATTTT.